This section outlines one T cell receptor (beta chain) sequence together with its context. The junction departs from germline at one end; a sequencing error may be responsible. Other nucleotide sequences from this sample produce the same CDR3. This CDR3 is built from 13 residues. In germline, CDR1 is KGHSH, CDR2 LQKENI. The record originates from a study of OX40 agonist ivuxolimab in advanced cancers. Repertoires were generated with immunoSEQ multiplex PCR, while TCRdb's copy carries only in-frame clones and drops some. The repertoire holds nearly 20,000 clones, with about 80% as singletons. This TCR derives from an adult with an advanced solid tumor such as melanoma, head and neck, liver or kidney cancer. The chain employs TRBV18 and TRBJ1-1; D perhaps matches TRBD1 (5 bases). Source: CD4+ or CD8+ T cells sorted from blood, taken in a trial of the OX40 agonist ivuxolimab. The CDR3 protein is CASSGGELPEAFF. CDR3 in DNA: TGCGCCAGCTCGGGGGGGGAGCTCCCTGAAGCTTTCTTT.